This T cell receptor beta chain originates from a study of response to subunit inactivated influenza vaccine. TCRdb ran MiXCR on the RT-PCR reads and lists one entry per CDR3 protein. The repertoire consists of hundreds of thousands of distinct CDR3 sequences, with 18% occurring once and the leading ten covering 11%. Losses at the gene ends were 5 bases for V and 2 bases for J; bases not matched to a gene: 7. The germline V gene has CDR1 SGHAT and CDR2 FQDESV (reference sequence). This CDR3 has 18 residues. The input for sequencing was PBMCs from blood, taken around 5 days after vaccination. The chain joins TRBV11-1 to TRBJ2-6, with 12 positions matching TRBD2. The sequence was obtained from a man aged 45 to 65 who received an inactivated influenza vaccine. The DNA of the CDR3 is TGTGCCAGCAGCCCGCGACTAGCGGGAGTCGCTGGGGCCAACGTCCTGACTTTC. This codes for CASSPRLAGVAGANVLTF.